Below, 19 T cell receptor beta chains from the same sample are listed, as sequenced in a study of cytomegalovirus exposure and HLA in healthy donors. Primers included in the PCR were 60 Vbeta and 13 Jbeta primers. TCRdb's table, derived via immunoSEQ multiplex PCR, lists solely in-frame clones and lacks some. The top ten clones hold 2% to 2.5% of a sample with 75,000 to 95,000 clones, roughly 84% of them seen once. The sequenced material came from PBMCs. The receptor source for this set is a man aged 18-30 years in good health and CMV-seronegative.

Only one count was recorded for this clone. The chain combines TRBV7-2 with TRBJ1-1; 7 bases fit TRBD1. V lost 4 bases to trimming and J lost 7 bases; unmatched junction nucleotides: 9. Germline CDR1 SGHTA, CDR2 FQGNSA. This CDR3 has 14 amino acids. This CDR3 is CASSSRTGSFEAFF. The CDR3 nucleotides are TGTGCCAGCAGCTCACGGACAGGATCTTTTGAAGCTTTCTTT.

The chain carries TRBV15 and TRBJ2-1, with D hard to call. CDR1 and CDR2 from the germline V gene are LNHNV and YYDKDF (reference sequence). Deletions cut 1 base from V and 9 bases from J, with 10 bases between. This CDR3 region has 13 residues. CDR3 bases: TGTGCCACCAGCAGAGTGCGACTGGGTGAGCAGTTCTTC. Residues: CATSRVRLGEQFF.

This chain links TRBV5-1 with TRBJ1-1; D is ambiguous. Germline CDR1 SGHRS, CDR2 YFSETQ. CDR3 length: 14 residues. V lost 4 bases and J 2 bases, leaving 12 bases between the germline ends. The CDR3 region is CASSPPGSNTEAFF. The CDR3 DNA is TGCGCCAGCAGCCCGCCGGGGAGTAACACTGAAGCTTTCTTT.

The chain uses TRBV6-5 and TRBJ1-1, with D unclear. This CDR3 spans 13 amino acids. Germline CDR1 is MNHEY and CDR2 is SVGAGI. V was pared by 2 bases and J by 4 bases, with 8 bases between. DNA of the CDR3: TGTGCCAGCAGTTACCGCGGCCGCACTGAAGCTTTCTTT. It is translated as CASSYRGRTEAFF.

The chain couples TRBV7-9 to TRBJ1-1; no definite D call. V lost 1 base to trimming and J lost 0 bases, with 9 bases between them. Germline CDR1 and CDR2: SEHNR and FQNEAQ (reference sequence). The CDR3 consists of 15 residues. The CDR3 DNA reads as TGTGCCAGCAGCTTAGATCCAGGTTTGAACACTGAAGCTTTCTTT. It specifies CASSLDPGLNTEAFF.

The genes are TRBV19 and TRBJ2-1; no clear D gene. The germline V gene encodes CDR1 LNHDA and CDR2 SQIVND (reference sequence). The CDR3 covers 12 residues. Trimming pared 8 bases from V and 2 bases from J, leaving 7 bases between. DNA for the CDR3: TGTGCCAGTGGGCTCCCCTACAATGAGCAGTTCTTC. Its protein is CASGLPYNEQFF. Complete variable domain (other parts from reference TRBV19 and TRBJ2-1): DGGITQSPKYLFRKEGQNVTLSCEQNLNHDAMYWYRQDPGQGLRLIYYSQIVNDFQKGDIAEGYSVSREKKESFPLTVTSAQKNPTAFYLCASGLPYNEQFFGPGTRLTVL.

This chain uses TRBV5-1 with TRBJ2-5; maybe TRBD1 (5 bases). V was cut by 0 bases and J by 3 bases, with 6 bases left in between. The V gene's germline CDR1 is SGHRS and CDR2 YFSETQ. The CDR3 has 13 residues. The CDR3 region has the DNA TGCGCCAGCAGCTTGGTGACAGAAGAGACCCAGTACTTC. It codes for CASSLVTEETQYF.

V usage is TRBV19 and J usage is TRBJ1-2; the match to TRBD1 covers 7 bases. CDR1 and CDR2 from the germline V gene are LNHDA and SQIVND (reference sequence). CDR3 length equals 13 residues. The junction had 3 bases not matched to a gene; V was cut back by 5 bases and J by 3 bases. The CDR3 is CASSPRGDYGYTF. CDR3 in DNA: TGTGCCAGTAGTCCCAGGGGGGACTATGGCTACACCTTC.

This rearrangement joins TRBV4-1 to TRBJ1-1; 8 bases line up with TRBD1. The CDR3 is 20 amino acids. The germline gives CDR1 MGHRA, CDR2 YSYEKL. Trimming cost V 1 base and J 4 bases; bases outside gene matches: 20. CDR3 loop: CASSQGQGNYERPRGTEAFF. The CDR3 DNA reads TGCGCCAGCAGCCAAGGACAGGGGAACTATGAAAGGCCCCGTGGCACTGAAGCTTTCTTT.

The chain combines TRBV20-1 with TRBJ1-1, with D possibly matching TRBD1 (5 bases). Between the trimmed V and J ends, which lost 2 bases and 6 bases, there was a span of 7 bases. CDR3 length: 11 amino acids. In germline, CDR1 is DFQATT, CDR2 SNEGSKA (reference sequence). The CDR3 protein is CSARLGPEAFF. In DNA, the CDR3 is TGCAGTGCTAGACTGGGGCCTGAAGCTTTCTTT.

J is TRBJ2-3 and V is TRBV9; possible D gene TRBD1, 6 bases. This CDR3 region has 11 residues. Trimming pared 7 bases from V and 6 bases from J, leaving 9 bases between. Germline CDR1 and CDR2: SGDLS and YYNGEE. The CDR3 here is CASQRGDTQYF. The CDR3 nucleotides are TGTGCCAGCCAGAGGGGGGATACGCAGTATTTT.

CDR3 sequence reads: CASSPGLADQETQYF. The CDR3, as DNA: TGTGCCAGTAGTCCGGGACTAGCGGACCAAGAGACCCAGTACTTC. The chain links TRBV19 to TRBJ2-5; TRBD2 matches 11 bases. Germline CDR1 reads LNHDA; CDR2 reads SQIVND (reference sequence). V trimming: 5 bases; J trimming: 0 bases; junction bases outside the gene matches: 2. The CDR3 contains 15 residues.

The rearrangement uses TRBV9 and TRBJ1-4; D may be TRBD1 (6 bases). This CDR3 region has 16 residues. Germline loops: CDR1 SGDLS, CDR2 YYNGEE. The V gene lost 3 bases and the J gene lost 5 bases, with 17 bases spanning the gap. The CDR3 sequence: CASSASIQQGNEKLFF. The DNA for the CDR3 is TGTGCCAGCAGCGCCTCCATACAACAGGGAAATGAAAAACTGTTTTTT.

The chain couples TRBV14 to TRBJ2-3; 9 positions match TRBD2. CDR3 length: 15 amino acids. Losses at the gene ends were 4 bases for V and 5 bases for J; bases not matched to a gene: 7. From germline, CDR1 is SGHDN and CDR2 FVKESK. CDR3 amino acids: CASSRGGGRVDTQYF. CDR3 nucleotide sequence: TGTGCCAGCAGCCGAGGCGGCGGGAGGGTAGATACGCAGTATTTT.

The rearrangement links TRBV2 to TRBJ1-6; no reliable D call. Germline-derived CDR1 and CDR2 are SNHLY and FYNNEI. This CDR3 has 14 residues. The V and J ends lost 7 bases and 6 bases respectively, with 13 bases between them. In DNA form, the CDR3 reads TGTGCCAGCAATCTCCTAACAGCTAATTCACCCCTCCACTTT. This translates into CASNLLTANSPLHF.

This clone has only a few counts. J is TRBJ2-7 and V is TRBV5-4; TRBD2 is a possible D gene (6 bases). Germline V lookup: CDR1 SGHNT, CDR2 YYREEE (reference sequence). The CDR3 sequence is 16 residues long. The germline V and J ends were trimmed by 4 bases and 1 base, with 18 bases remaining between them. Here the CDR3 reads CASSPTLASQSYEQYF. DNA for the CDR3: TGTGCCAGCAGCCCTACCCTAGCGAGTCAATCCTACGAGCAGTACTTC.

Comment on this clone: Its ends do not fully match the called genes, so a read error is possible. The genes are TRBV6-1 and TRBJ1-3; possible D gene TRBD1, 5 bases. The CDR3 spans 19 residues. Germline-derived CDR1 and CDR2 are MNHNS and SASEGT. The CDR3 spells CASSEPTQRRQPTGNTIHF. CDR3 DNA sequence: TGTGCCAGCAGTGAACCCACACAACGAAGACAGCCAACTGGAAACACCATACATTTT.

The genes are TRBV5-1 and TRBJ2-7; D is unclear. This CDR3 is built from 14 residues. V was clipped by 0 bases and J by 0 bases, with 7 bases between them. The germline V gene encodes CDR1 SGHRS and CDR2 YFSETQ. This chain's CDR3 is CASSLGGGSYEQYF. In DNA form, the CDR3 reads TGCGCCAGCAGCTTGGGTGGCGGCTCCTACGAGCAGTACTTC.

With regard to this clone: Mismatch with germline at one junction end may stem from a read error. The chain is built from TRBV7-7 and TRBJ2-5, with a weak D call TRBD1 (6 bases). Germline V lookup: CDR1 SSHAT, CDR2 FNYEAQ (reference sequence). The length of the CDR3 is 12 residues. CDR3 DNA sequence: TGTGCTAGCAGCTCTACAGGGGAGACCCAGTACTTC. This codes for CASSSTGETQYF.